What follows are 14 T cell receptor beta chains derived from one specimen sequenced in a study of cytomegalovirus exposure and HLA in healthy donors. The PCR had 60 Vbeta and 13 Jbeta primers. Assay: immunoSEQ multiplex PCR; the TCRdb copy retains only in-frame clones and omits some. The profile shows tens of thousands of clones, around 78% of them singletons. The sample comprised PBMCs. These receptors were taken from a male donor in good health and CMV-seropositive.

This chain connects TRBV28 to TRBJ1-2; possible D gene TRBD1, 6 bases. This CDR3 comprises 14 residues. From germline, CDR1 is MDHEN and CDR2 SYDVKM. V was trimmed by 5 bases and J by 8 bases, leaving 18 bases between them. The CDR3 region has the DNA TGTGCCAGCAGTGACGGGACACCTGCTGAGGGCTACACCTTC. This encodes CASSDGTPAEGYTF.

The DNA for the CDR3 is TGTGCCAGCAGCTTATGGACAGGGTACGGAAACACCATATATTTT. Translating it yields CASSLWTGYGNTIYF. The V call is TRBV7-6, the J call TRBJ1-3; 8 positions match TRBD1. Looked up from germline, CDR1 is SGHVS and CDR2 is FNYEAQ. The trim removed 2 bases at V and 4 bases at J, leaving 4 bases unmatched. The CDR3 is 15 amino acids.

The chain couples TRBV10-1 to TRBJ1-5; TRBD1 is a possible D gene (5 bases). CDR3 length equals 14 residues. V was cut by 6 bases and J by 3 bases, with 12 bases left in between. In germline, CDR1 is WNHNN, CDR2 SYGVQD (reference sequence). CDR3 loop: CASRGRGLNQPQHF. DNA of the CDR3: TGCGCCAGCAGAGGACGGGGACTCAATCAGCCCCAGCATTTT.

The rearrangement uses TRBV7-9 and TRBJ1-4, with 10 bases aligning to TRBD1. This CDR3 contains 18 residues. Germline V gene sequence: CDR1 SEHNR, CDR2 FQNEAQ (reference sequence). V shed 5 bases, J shed 4 bases, and the junction held 13 bases outside the gene matches. CDR3 DNA: TGTGCCAGCAGCCCCCCCGCCGACAGGGGGCTAATTAATGAAAAACTGTTTTTT. Amino acids: CASSPPADRGLINEKLFF.

The chain has TRBV7-9 and TRBJ1-2, with TRBD1 matching over 7 bases. V dropped 5 bases and J dropped 8; count of bases not matched to a gene: 14. This CDR3 region has 15 residues. CDR1 SEHNR and CDR2 FQNEAQ come from the germline V gene (reference sequence). CDR3 sequence: CASSAVGDSPYGYTF. CDR3 DNA: TGTGCCAGCAGCGCCGTAGGGGACAGCCCTTACGGCTACACCTTC. Drawing the rest from reference TRBV7-9 and TRBJ1-2, the complete variable domain is DTGVSQNPRHKITKRGQNVTFRCDPISEHNRLYWYRQTLGQGPEFLTYFQNEAQLEKSRLLSDRFSAERPKGSFSTLEIQRTEQGDSAMYLCASSAVGDSPYGYTFGSGTRLTVV.

V gene TRBV7-2 combines with J gene TRBJ1-5; 8 bases are a match to TRBD1. V lost 4 bases to trimming and J lost 9 bases; unmatched junction nucleotides: 8. Per the germline V gene, CDR1 is SGHTA and CDR2 is FQGNSA. The CDR3 sequence is 14 residues long. The CDR3 protein is CASSSFTGGRPQHF. For the CDR3, the DNA is TGTGCCAGCAGCTCGTTTACAGGGGGAAGGCCCCAGCATTTT.

This clone was picked up one time. The V gene is TRBV9, the J gene TRBJ2-7; 7 bases are shared with TRBD2. This CDR3 is built from 15 residues. The V and J ends lost 0 bases and 3 bases, in that order; junction bases with no gene match: 6. CDR1 is SGDLS, CDR2 YYNGEE, per germline. In DNA form, the CDR3 reads TGTGCCAGCAGCGTAGCTACGGGGAGGGGCTACGAGCAGTACTTC. Amino acids: CASSVATGRGYEQYF.

The chain employs TRBV5-1 and TRBJ2-1, with 9 bases identical to TRBD1. The J segment lost 4 bases and the V segment lost 4 bases, leaving 6 bases of the junction unmatched. This CDR3 has 15 amino acids. Germline CDR1 and CDR2: SGHRS and YFSETQ. The CDR3, as DNA: TGCGCCAGCAGCCCCGACAGGGGGGAATACAATGAGCAGTTCTTC. Its translation is CASSPDRGEYNEQFF.

This chain uses TRBV19 with TRBJ2-7, with 9 bases identical to TRBD1. Losses at the gene ends were 9 bases for V and 3 bases for J; bases not matched to a gene: 6. CDR3 length: 13 residues. Germline V gene data show CDR1 as LNHDA and CDR2 as SQIVND (reference sequence). The CDR3 sequence is CASGTGLNYEQYF. CDR3 in DNA: TGTGCCAGCGGGACAGGGCTAAACTACGAGCAGTACTTC.

This clone was detected only a few times. This chain joins TRBV19 and TRBJ2-2, with TRBD1 as a possible D gene (5 bases). Germline V gene data show CDR1 as LNHDA and CDR2 as SQIVND (reference sequence). Trimming took off 4 bases at V and 6 bases at J, with 15 bases between the two ends. The CDR3 contains 15 residues. The CDR3 sequence is CASSTSGLAAGELFF. The CDR3 DNA reads TGTGCCAGTAGTACCTCAGGGTTAGCAGCCGGGGAGCTGTTTTTT.

This clone was picked up one time. The chain carries TRBV5-1 and TRBJ2-3; TRBD2 matches at 7 bases. V lost 1 base to trimming and J lost 15 bases; unmatched junction nucleotides: 14. Germline CDR1 reads SGHRS; CDR2 reads YFSETQ. The CDR3 has 14 residues. Written as DNA, the CDR3 is TGCGCCAGCAGCTTGAATGGTGGGGACTGGGGGGGTTATTTT. Translated: CASSLNGGDWGGYF.

This clone was counted a single time. The rearrangement links TRBV2 to TRBJ1-1, with D maybe TRBD1 (5 bases). Trimming left V 9 bases short and J 5 bases short, with 16 bases between. There are 13 residues in the CDR3. Germline V lookup: CDR1 SNHLY, CDR2 FYNNEI. The CDR3 bases are TGTGCCAGTCAGACAGAGTCAGAGACTGAAGCTTTCTTT. It encodes CASQTESETEAFF.

The chain recombines TRBV19 with TRBJ2-1, with 13 bases that match TRBD2. The CDR3 consists of 15 residues. Germline V gene lookup returns CDR1 LNHDA and CDR2 SQIVND (reference sequence). J gave up 6 bases and V 6 bases, and 5 bases lay outside the gene matches. CDR3 DNA sequence: TGTGCCAGTAGATGGACTAGCGGGAGTGGCAATGAGCAGTTCTTC. Translated, it gives CASRWTSGSGNEQFF.

The chain couples TRBV7-9 to TRBJ2-3; no clear D gene. This CDR3 has 12 residues. Germline lookup yields CDR1 SEHNR and CDR2 FQNEAQ (reference sequence). The germline V and J ends were trimmed by 5 bases and 4 bases, with 7 bases remaining between them. CDR3 in amino acids: CASSPRADTQYF. CDR3 sequence (DNA): TGTGCCAGCAGCCCCCGGGCAGATACGCAGTATTTT.